One and the same sample provided the 32 T cell receptor beta chains below, sequenced in a study of OX40 agonist ivuxolimab in advanced cancers. The assay was immunoSEQ multiplex PCR, and TCRdb's table has in-frame clones only and misses some. The data hold 70,000 or so clones, with 82% observed a single time. The sample was CD4+ or CD8+ T cells sorted from blood, taken in a trial of the OX40 agonist ivuxolimab. The source of these receptors is an adult with an advanced solid tumor such as melanoma, head and neck, liver or kidney cancer.

The rearrangement links TRBV18 to TRBJ2-7; TRBD1 might be the D (6 bases). The V gene's germline CDR1 is KGHSH and CDR2 LQKENI. The CDR3 totals 14 residues. V was clipped by 2 bases and J by 1 base, with 9 bases between them. CDR3 protein: CASSPSTGSYEQYF. For the CDR3, the DNA is TGTGCCAGCTCACCAAGTACAGGGTCCTACGAGCAGTACTTC. Based on the CDR3 plus reference TRBV18 and TRBJ2-7, the full variable domain is NAGVMQNPRHLVRRRGQEARLRCSPMKGHSHVYWYRQLPEEGLKFMVYLQKENIIDESGMPKERFSAEFPKEGPSILRIQQVVRGDSAAYFCASSPSTGSYEQYFGPGTRLTVT.

The J gene is TRBJ1-5, the V gene TRBV2; no clear D. Trimming took off 3 bases at V and 10 bases at J, with 13 bases between the two ends. The CDR3 runs 13 residues. From germline, CDR1 is SNHLY and CDR2 FYNNEI. CDR3 DNA sequence: TGTGCCAGCAGTGAGGACTCGACTTTCCCCCAGCATTTT. As protein: CASSEDSTFPQHF.

This clone has a single count. The chain carries TRBV7-3 and TRBJ2-1, with 7 bases matching TRBD2. CDR3 length equals 13 residues. CDR1 and CDR2 (germline): SGHTA, FQGTGA. The V gene end was trimmed by 5 bases and the J gene end by 5 bases; junction bases not matched to a gene: 3. The chain's CDR3 is CASSIGTNNEQFF. CDR3 nucleotide sequence: TGTGCCAGCAGCATCGGGACTAACAATGAGCAGTTCTTC.

CDR3 sequence reads: CASSLTSIQPTLHF. CDR3 DNA: TGTGCCAGCAGTTTAACATCAATCCAGCCGACCCTCCACTTT. The chain carries TRBV27 and TRBJ1-6; D remains unclear. This CDR3 is built from 14 residues. Deletions cut 2 bases from V and 14 bases from J, with 16 bases between. Germline CDR1 is MNHEY and CDR2 is SMNVEV (reference sequence).

This chain connects TRBV5-1 to TRBJ1-6; 9 nucleotides line up with TRBD1. V lost 5 bases and J lost 7; bases outside the gene matches: 7. Germline CDR1 and CDR2: SGHRS and YFSETQ. The CDR3 is 15 amino acids. The CDR3 spells CASSSDRGENSPLHF. The DNA for the CDR3 is TGCGCCAGCAGTTCGGACAGGGGTGAAAATTCACCCCTCCACTTT.

The chain combines TRBV10-1 with TRBJ1-2; the match to TRBD1 covers 7 bases. J lost 5 bases, V lost 3 bases, and 3 bases had no gene match. Germline lookup yields CDR1 WNHNN and CDR2 SYGVQD (reference sequence). The length of the CDR3 is 13 residues. The CDR3 DNA follows: TGCGCCAGCAGTGACAGGACAGGATATGGCTACACCTTC. Amino acid sequence: CASSDRTGYGYTF.

The chain recombines TRBV11-2 with TRBJ2-6; 8 bases match TRBD1. The V segment lost 5 bases and the J segment 2 bases; nucleotides outside the gene matches: 5. The CDR3 is made up of 16 amino acids. Germline values: CDR1 SGHAT, CDR2 FQNNGV. The CDR3 sequence: CASSLQGAAGANVLTF. The CDR3 DNA reads as TGTGCCAGCAGCCTTCAGGGGGCTGCTGGGGCCAACGTCCTGACTTTC.

This chain connects TRBV2 to TRBJ1-1; TRBD1 aligns across 10 bases. The CDR3 has 13 residues. The trim removed 6 bases at V and 7 bases at J, leaving 5 bases unmatched. Germline values: CDR1 SNHLY, CDR2 FYNNEI. In DNA form, the CDR3 reads TGTGCCAGCAGCCAGGACAGGGGGAGTGAAGCTTTCTTT. It translates to CASSQDRGSEAFF.

This clone was found a few times. The gene calls are TRBV4-2 and TRBJ2-1, with a possible D match to TRBD1 (6 bases). The CDR3 contains 13 residues. V lost 4 bases to trimming and J lost 10 bases, with 14 bases between them. Germline assignment: CDR1 LGHNA and CDR2 YNFKEQ. For the CDR3, the DNA is TGTGCCAGCAGCCGAGACAGGCCAGCCGAGCAGTTCTTC. Residues: CASSRDRPAEQFF.

The chain carries TRBV12-5 and TRBJ2-3, with no clear D. The CDR3 extends over 18 amino acids. CDR1 and CDR2 (germline): LGHNT, FRNRAP. Between the trimmed V and J ends, which lost 0 bases and 8 bases, there was a span of 24 bases. In DNA form, the CDR3 reads TGTGCTAGTGGTTTGGTACTCGAGGCCTCATATCGTGGCGTTACGCAGTATTTT. It yields the protein CASGLVLEASYRGVTQYF.

The chain employs TRBV28 and TRBJ1-2; TRBD1 agrees at 8 bases. The CDR3 spans 15 residues. Germline V gives CDR1 MDHEN, CDR2 SYDVKM. V shed 4 bases and J 6 bases; nucleotides not matched to a gene: 10. The CDR3 coding sequence is TGTGCCAGCAGTTCTCTCCGGGACAGGTCCAATGGCTACACCTTC. Its protein is CASSSLRDRSNGYTF.

This chain joins TRBV19 and TRBJ1-5; D might be TRBD1 (5 bases). Trimming shortened V by 0 bases and J by 1 base, and 10 bases separated the two germline ends. Germline CDR1 LNHDA, CDR2 SQIVND (reference sequence). The CDR3 extends over 16 amino acids. The CDR3 DNA follows: TGTGCCAGTAGTATAGAATCGGGGCGAAGCAATCAGCCCCAGCATTTT. It specifies CASSIESGRSNQPQHF.

The genes are TRBV6-1 and TRBJ1-5, with 7 bases lining up with TRBD1. With 11 bases clipped from V and 2 bases from J, the junction kept 12 bases outside the gene matches. CDR1 is MNHNS, CDR2 SASEGT, per germline. This CDR3 is 15 amino acids long. CDR3 region: CAGRAGQTGNQPQHF. The CDR3 DNA sequence: TGTGCCGGGCGAGCGGGACAGACTGGCAATCAGCCCCAGCATTTT.

The chain joins TRBV28 to TRBJ1-6; TRBD1 is a possible D gene (6 bases). The CDR3 runs 13 residues. V lost 4 bases, J lost 7 bases, and 8 bases lay in between. The V gene's germline CDR1 is MDHEN and CDR2 SYDVKM. The DNA of the CDR3 is TGTGCCAGCAGTTGGGGGACAAATTCACCCCTCCACTTT. Amino acid sequence: CASSWGTNSPLHF.

The chain has TRBV20-1 and TRBJ1-2; 7 bases match TRBD1. This CDR3 region has 11 residues. V dropped 6 bases and J dropped 4; count of bases not matched to a gene: 2. CDR1 and CDR2 from the germline V gene are DFQATT and SNEGSKA (reference sequence). As DNA, the CDR3 is TGCAGTGCGTCAGGGGGCTATGGCTACACCTTC. Amino acid sequence: CSASGGYGYTF.

The rearrangement uses TRBV6-5 and TRBJ1-4; D may be TRBD1 (6 bases). The germline CDR1 and CDR2 sequences are MNHEY and SVGAGI. The CDR3 covers 14 residues. V lost 2 bases to trimming and J lost 8 bases, with 12 bases between them. The CDR3 region is CASSYGTGYEKLFF. In DNA, the CDR3 is TGTGCCAGCAGTTACGGAACAGGGTACGAAAAACTGTTTTTT.

This clone was found a few times. This chain joins TRBV5-4 and TRBJ2-1; TRBD2 might be the D (7 bases). Trimming cost V 4 bases and J 0 bases, with 14 bases left between them. The germline V gene has CDR1 SGHNT and CDR2 YYREEE (reference sequence). The CDR3 contains 16 residues. CDR3 DNA: TGTGCCAGCAGCACTGGGGGCGGGAGCTCCTACAATGAGCAGTTCTTC. This sequence encodes CASSTGGGSSYNEQFF.

V is TRBV5-4 and J is TRBJ1-1; D unclear. CDR3 length: 13 amino acids. The germline CDR1 and CDR2 sequences are SGHNT and YYREEE (reference sequence). V was shortened by 4 bases and J by 1 base, with 8 bases between the two germline ends. CDR3 bases: TGTGCCAGCAGCAGCGGACGGAACACTGAAGCTTTCTTT. Translation: CASSSGRNTEAFF.

The chain joins TRBV7-2 to TRBJ1-2, with TRBD1 matching over 8 bases. The CDR3 extends over 14 amino acids. Trimming cost V 3 bases and J 7 bases; bases outside gene matches: 7. CDR1 and CDR2 from the germline V gene are SGHTA and FQGNSA. CDR3 residues: CASSLGQALGGYTF. CDR3 nucleotide sequence: TGTGCCAGCAGCTTGGGACAGGCCCTGGGTGGCTACACCTTC.

V is TRBV4-1 and J is TRBJ2-4; unclear D gene. The CDR3 runs to 15 residues. Trimming removed 2 bases from V and 0 bases from J, with 8 bases in between. CDR1 and CDR2 (germline): MGHRA, YSYEKL. In DNA form, the CDR3 reads TGCGCCAGCAGCCAAAGGATTCTAGCCAAAAACATTCAGTACTTC. Residues: CASSQRILAKNIQYF.

To note about this clone: The sample holds other DNA sequences that translate to the same CDR3. V and J are TRBV19 and TRBJ1-5; 8 nucleotides match TRBD1. This CDR3 has 19 amino acids. V lost 4 bases and J lost 1; bases outside the gene matches: 15. Germline V CDR1 and CDR2: LNHDA, SQIVND (reference sequence). CDR3 sequence: CASSTQGGTGSASNQPQHF. The CDR3 DNA reads TGTGCCAGTAGTACGCAGGGAGGGACAGGCTCTGCAAGCAATCAGCCCCAGCATTTT.

The rearrangement joins TRBV5-6 to TRBJ1-2; D unresolved. CDR1 SGHDT and CDR2 YYEEEE come from the germline V gene. V was trimmed by 0 bases and J by 8 bases, leaving 11 bases between them. This CDR3 region has 13 residues. CDR3 sequence (DNA): TGTGCCAGCAGCTTGGATATCGAGGACGGCTACACCTTC. This sequence encodes CASSLDIEDGYTF.

V usage is TRBV11-2 and J usage is TRBJ2-3, with TRBD1 as a possible D gene (5 bases). CDR1 is SGHAT and CDR2 is FQNNGV in the germline V gene. CDR3 length: 14 residues. The germline V and J ends were trimmed by 3 bases and 4 bases, with 11 bases remaining between them. The CDR3 nucleotides are TGTGCCAGCAGCTTGGCAGGGCCCGCAGATACGCAGTATTTT. It translates to CASSLAGPADTQYF.

The rearrangement uses TRBV5-4 and TRBJ1-1; 7 nucleotides line up with TRBD1. The V gene end was trimmed by 3 bases and the J gene end by 7 bases; junction bases not matched to a gene: 6. CDR3 length equals 13 residues. CDR1 is SGHNT, CDR2 YYREEE, per germline (reference sequence). Here the CDR3 reads CASSSPGQFEAFF. Written as DNA, the CDR3 is TGTGCCAGCAGCTCTCCGGGACAGTTTGAAGCTTTCTTT.

This clone was found once. The chain is built from TRBV21-1 and TRBJ2-7; TRBD1 is the table's D call, not checked against the DNA. TRBV21-1 is termed a pseudogene. This CDR3 is built from 18 residues. CDR3 bases: TGTGCCAGCAGCCCCCGCTTTGAGGGAGGACAGGGGCTTTACGAGCAGTACGTC. Its translation: CASSPRFEGGQGLYEQYV.

Notes on this clone: Additional DNA sequences in this sample encode the identical CDR3. The chain uses TRBV5-1 and TRBJ1-4; 7 positions match TRBD1. In germline, CDR1 is SGHRS, CDR2 YFSETQ. Trimming at V came to 0 bases and at J to 2 bases, leaving 4 bases not matched to a gene. The CDR3 runs 16 residues. The CDR3 DNA sequence: TGCGCCAGCAGCTTGGCAGGGGGGACGACTAATGAAAAACTGTTTTTT. This codes for CASSLAGGTTNEKLFF.

This chain uses TRBV29-1 with TRBJ1-1; D is undetermined. Trimming cost V 6 bases and J 4 bases, with 15 bases left between them. This CDR3 has 13 amino acids. Germline CDR1 and CDR2: SQVTM and ANQGSEA. The CDR3: CSVYLSRGTEAFF. In DNA, the CDR3 is TGCAGCGTCTATTTGTCGCGGGGCACTGAAGCTTTCTTT.

The CDR3 nucleotides are TGTGCCAGCAGCCTCAACTATGGCTACACCTTC. Translation: CASSLNYGYTF. The chain uses TRBV7-2 and TRBJ1-2; D ambiguous. The CDR3 sequence is 11 residues long. V lost 5 bases, J lost 2 bases, and 3 bases lay in between. The V gene's germline CDR1 is SGHTA and CDR2 FQGNSA.

J is TRBJ1-2 and V is TRBV5-1; possible D gene TRBD1, 5 bases. Germline CDR1 reads SGHRS; CDR2 reads YFSETQ. The CDR3 sequence is 14 residues long. V was trimmed by 4 bases and J by 6 bases, leaving 16 bases between them. CDR3 sequence reads: CASSRGLNRDGYTF. The CDR3 DNA sequence: TGCGCCAGCAGCAGGGGACTCAATCGGGATGGCTACACCTTC.

In DNA, the CDR3 is TGCGCCAGCAGCGAAACCGGGACAGGGATCGATGAGCAGTTCTTC. Encoded protein: CASSETGTGIDEQFF. The chain uses TRBV5-1 and TRBJ2-1; 9 nucleotides align to TRBD1. The length of the CDR3 is 15 residues. CDR1 SGHRS and CDR2 YFSETQ come from the germline V gene. Trimming took 4 bases from V and 8 from J; bases not matched to a gene: 10.

The chain joins TRBV6-6 to TRBJ2-5, with D perhaps TRBD2 (5 bases). The length of the CDR3 is 13 residues. The ends were cut back, 3 bases at V and 5 bases at J, with 10 bases in the middle. The germline V gene encodes CDR1 MNHNY and CDR2 SVGAGI (reference sequence). The CDR3 DNA is TGTGCCAGCAGTTATCCGGGGTGGGAGACCCAGTACTTC. Its protein product is CASSYPGWETQYF.

The V call is TRBV7-6, the J call TRBJ1-5; possible D gene TRBD1, 6 bases. The V and J ends lost 0 bases and 7 bases respectively, with 13 bases between them. The CDR3 has 15 residues. Germline lookup yields CDR1 SGHVS and CDR2 FNYEAQ. CDR3 residues: CASSLADTGFQPQHF. CDR3 coding DNA: TGTGCCAGCAGCTTAGCCGATACAGGGTTCCAGCCCCAGCATTTT.